This entry is about one TCR beta chain. These data originate in a study of blood T cell repertoires in COVID-19. In the study overall: Spain, Italy and the United States supplied samples that represented acute and convalescent COVID-19. PBMCs, B-cell-depleted T cells, or T cells provided the cDNA or gDNA that made up the material.

Per the study methods: Reference gene primers were amplified, and this amplification served to estimate nucleated cell counts. The method was immunoSEQ multiplex PCR; TCRdb's version includes in-frame clones alone and lacks a portion of them. V and J calls and clone size follow that table, whereas D and trimming were derived from the DNA. The sample records approximately 89,000 clones, 70% to 90% being singletons. The sequenced material came from peripheral blood. This clonotype was sampled from a man between 65 and 85 years old with acute or convalescent COVID-19.

CDR3 in amino acids: CASSQGQTNTEAFF. The DNA of the CDR3 is TGTGCCAGCAGCCAGGGACAAACGAACACTGAAGCTTTCTTT. The genes are TRBV7-2 and TRBJ1-1; tentative D call: TRBD1 (6 bases). With 5 bases removed from V and 1 base from J, the gap between germline ends came to 11 bases. CDR3 length: 14 residues. Germline CDR1 SGHTA, CDR2 FQGNSA.